The source of this T cell receptor beta chain is a study of response to subunit inactivated influenza vaccine. Study-level results: It was suggested by the authors that few new T cells are recruited by each seasonal influenza vaccination.

TCRdb reanalysed the RT-PCR reads using MiXCR and keeps one entry per CDR3 protein. The table lists about 190,000 distinct CDR3 sequences, 14% of them singletons. V was trimmed by 0 bases and J by 6 bases, leaving 13 bases between them. The germline V gene has CDR1 SGHTA and CDR2 FQGTGA. The CDR3 is made up of 15 amino acids. A note on this clonotype: Its target is not known.

The chain combines TRBV7-3 with TRBJ2-3; maybe TRBD2 (6 bases). Sequencing was performed on CD8+ T cells sorted from PBMCs, taken more than 4 days after vaccination. The sequence was collected from a man aged 45-65 years who received an inactivated influenza vaccine. CDR3 sequence reads: CASSLTGSAGDTQYF. The CDR3 DNA is TGTGCCAGCAGCTTAACAGGGAGCGCGGGGGATACGCAGTATTTT.